This entry lists 10 T cell receptor beta chains sequenced from one sample in a study of T cell responses to AZD1222 COVID-19 vaccine (dated by TCRdb to 2020 to 2022). The library was obtained by the immunoSEQ multiplex PCR assay. TCRdb holds this immuneACCESS table with in-frame rearrangements only. Some clones are missing; in checked studies, unresolved V genes explain under half, and the rest has no known cause. In this sample the table shows about 210,000 clones, 85% to 95% of which occur a single time. The top ten clonotypes cover 1% to 1.5% of the sample. The meaning of the sample's time point label: baseline before first vaccination. This specimen was peripheral blood, taken on day 0 of AZD1222 vaccination. The origin of the receptors is an adult in good health.

V is TRBV7-9 and J is TRBJ2-5; weak D call: TRBD2 (5 bases). The V gene lost 10 bases and the J gene lost 4 bases, with 28 bases spanning the gap. This CDR3 comprises 17 residues. CDR1 and CDR2 (germline): SEHNR, FQNEAQ (reference sequence). The CDR3: CAIPSRGRPETGETQYF. In DNA, the CDR3 is TGTGCCATCCCCTCCCGGGGAAGGCCCGAGACGGGAGAGACCCAGTACTTC.

The genes are TRBV6-5 and TRBJ2-1; TRBD1 aligns across 7 bases. Germline CDR1 MNHEY, CDR2 SVGAGI. CDR3 length: 15 residues. V shed 4 bases and J 0 bases; nucleotides not matched to a gene: 3. The DNA for the CDR3 is TGTGCCAGCAGTTCACAGGGGAGCTCCTACAATGAGCAGTTCTTC. It specifies CASSSQGSSYNEQFF.

V is TRBV11-2 and J is TRBJ1-1; D is unresolved. In germline, CDR1 is SGHAT, CDR2 FQNNGV. Trimming removed 1 base from V and 5 bases from J, with 8 bases in between. The CDR3 runs to 13 residues. The CDR3 protein is CASSLAEKTEAFF. In nucleotides, the CDR3 is TGTGCCAGCAGCTTAGCTGAAAAAACTGAAGCTTTCTTT.

The chain employs TRBV2 and TRBJ1-2; 9 nucleotides align to TRBD1. The CDR3 length is 14 residues. V lost 6 bases, J lost 4 bases, and 6 bases stayed unmatched. The germline CDR1 and CDR2 sequences are SNHLY and FYNNEI. CDR3 sequence: CASREDRGVYGYTF. CDR3 sequence (DNA): TGTGCCAGCAGGGAGGACAGGGGCGTCTATGGCTACACCTTC.

DNA for the CDR3: TGTGCCATCAGTGAGGGAGGCTGGGGCTACACCTTC. Protein: CAISEGGWGYTF. This sequence joins TRBV10-3 and TRBJ1-2; no reliable D call. This CDR3 has 12 residues. V lost 2 bases, J lost 8 bases, and 9 bases lay in between. Per the germline V gene, CDR1 is ENHRY and CDR2 is SYGVKD.

This chain links TRBV2 with TRBJ2-5; D is perhaps TRBD1 (5 bases). The V gene's germline CDR1 is SNHLY and CDR2 FYNNEI. The ends were cut back, 7 bases at V and 3 bases at J, with 15 bases in the middle. The CDR3 is made up of 14 amino acids. As DNA, the CDR3 is TGTGCCAGCACAAAAGGCGGACACGAAGAGACCCAGTACTTC. Translating it yields CASTKGGHEETQYF.

The chain has TRBV7-9 and TRBJ1-3; unclear D gene. Looked up from germline, CDR1 is SEHNR and CDR2 is FQNEAQ (reference sequence). The CDR3 has 14 amino acids. Trimming stripped 2 bases from V and 8 bases from J, with 13 bases between. The CDR3 is CASSLIQIGDTIYF. The DNA of the CDR3 is TGTGCCAGCAGCTTAATACAGATCGGGGACACCATATATTTT.

V is TRBV27 and J is TRBJ1-1, with TRBD1 identical over 10 bases. Germline V gene sequence: CDR1 MNHEY, CDR2 SMNVEV (reference sequence). Germline trimming cut 5 bases from V and 7 bases from J; bases unmatched to any gene: 13. The CDR3 is made up of 16 amino acids. CDR3 protein: CASSLFPGQGGSEAFF. The DNA of the CDR3 is TGTGCCAGCAGTCTTTTCCCTGGACAGGGGGGTAGTGAAGCTTTCTTT.

The V gene is TRBV3-1 (or the pseudogene TRBV3-2), the J gene TRBJ1-4; D is possibly TRBD1 (6 bases). CDR1 LGHDT and CDR2 YNNKEL come from the germline V gene (reference sequence). CDR3 length: 16 amino acids. Trimming left V 2 bases short and J 7 bases short, with 17 bases between. This CDR3 reads CASSQSPGVDREKLFF. In DNA form, the CDR3 reads TGTGCCAGCAGCCAATCCCCAGGGGTAGATCGTGAAAAACTGTTTTTT.

V gene TRBV15 combines with J gene TRBJ1-1; D perhaps matches TRBD1 (5 bases). This CDR3 is 12 amino acids long. V was pared by 0 bases and J by 7 bases, with 6 bases between. Per germline, CDR1 LNHNV and CDR2 YYDKDF (reference sequence). The DNA for the CDR3 is TGTGCCACCAGCAGAGACAGGGTTGAAGCTTTCTTT. Encoded protein: CATSRDRVEAFF.